Below, 6 T cell receptor beta chains from the same sample are listed, as sequenced in a study of T cell repertoires in cytomegalovirus infection. Via MiXCR, TCRdb re-called the reads, giving one row per CDR3 protein. The sample has approximately 130,000 distinct CDR3 sequences; 8% to 9% are singletons. Sequencing was carried out using PBMCs. The receptor set was obtained from a human donor in good health (CMV status not recorded). Some clones in this sample may be carry-over from other donors' samples.

There are many counts of this clonotype. The chain uses TRBV7-6 and TRBJ1-5; D is perhaps TRBD1 (6 bases). The CDR3 runs to 14 residues. Germline V CDR1 and CDR2: SGHVS, FNYEAQ. The V end lost 4 bases, the J end lost 5 bases, and 12 bases lay between the germline ends. CDR3 region: CASSSQEGDQPQHF. CDR3 nucleotide sequence: TGTGCCAGCAGCTCCCAGGAGGGGGATCAGCCCCAGCATTTT. Combining the CDR3 with reference TRBV7-6 and TRBJ1-5 gives the whole variable domain GAGVSQSPRYKVTKRGQDVALRCDPISGHVSLYWYRQALGQGPEFLTYFNYEAQQDKSGLPNDRFSAERPEGSISTLTIQRTEQRDSAMYRCASSSQEGDQPQHFGDGTRLSIL.

This clonotype showed up many times. The V call is TRBV6-2 or TRBV6-3, the J call TRBJ2-7; D uncertain. This CDR3 region has 13 residues. V shed 4 bases and J shed 7 bases, with 14 bases lying between them. Germline V CDR1 and CDR2: MNHEY, SVGEGT. CDR3 sequence (DNA): TGTGCCAGCAGTTGGGCCGGTGAGGCGGAGCAGTACTTC. This codes for CASSWAGEAEQYF.

This clonotype was seen repeatedly, ten times or more. J is TRBJ1-1 and V is TRBV7-2; no definite D call. The V and J ends lost 1 base and 11 bases respectively, with 14 bases between them. CDR1 is SGHTA, CDR2 FQGNSA, per germline. The CDR3 totals 13 residues. In DNA form, the CDR3 reads TGTGCCAGCAGCTTAGAAGACGCCGCTGGGGCTTTCTTT. It encodes CASSLEDAAGAFF.

This rearrangement joins TRBV12-3 or TRBV12-4 to TRBJ2-7; TRBD2 might be the D (5 bases). V lost 6 bases, J lost 2 bases, and 23 bases lay in between. The CDR3 sequence is 17 residues long. The CDR3 sequence is CASSRSGLLRWTYEQYF. The CDR3 DNA reads TGTGCCAGCAGCCGGTCCGGACTTCTTCGGTGGACCTACGAGCAGTACTTC.

This clonotype was detected many times. CDR3 bases: TGTGCCAGCAGTTCATACGTGAATGAGCAGTTCTTC. It encodes CASSSYVNEQFF. This rearrangement joins TRBV28 to TRBJ2-1; D gene unclear. The V end was cut by 4 bases, the J end by 7 bases, with 8 bases between. Per germline, CDR1 MDHEN and CDR2 SYDVKM. CDR3 length: 12 amino acids.

This clonotype was observed a handful of times. The chain employs TRBV28 and TRBJ1-2, with D possibly being TRBD1 (6 bases). The germline V and J ends were trimmed by 4 bases and 6 bases, with 15 bases remaining between them. Germline V gene lookup returns CDR1 MDHEN and CDR2 SYDVKM. The CDR3 contains 14 residues. CDR3 amino acids: CASSSYPQGDGYTF. In DNA form, the CDR3 reads TGTGCCAGCAGTTCTTATCCACAGGGCGATGGCTACACCTTC.